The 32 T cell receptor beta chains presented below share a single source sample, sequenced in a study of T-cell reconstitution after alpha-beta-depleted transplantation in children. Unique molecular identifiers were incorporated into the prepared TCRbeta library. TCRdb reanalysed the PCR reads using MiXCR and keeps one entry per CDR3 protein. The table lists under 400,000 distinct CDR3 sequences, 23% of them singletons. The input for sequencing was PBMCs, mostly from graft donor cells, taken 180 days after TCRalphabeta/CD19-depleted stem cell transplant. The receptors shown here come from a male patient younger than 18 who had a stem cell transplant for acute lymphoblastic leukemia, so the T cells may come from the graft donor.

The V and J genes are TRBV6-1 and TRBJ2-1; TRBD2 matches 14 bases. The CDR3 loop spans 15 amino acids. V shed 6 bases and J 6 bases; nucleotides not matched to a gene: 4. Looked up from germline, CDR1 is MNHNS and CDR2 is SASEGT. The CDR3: CASSRLAGGTNEQFF. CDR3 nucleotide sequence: TGTGCCAGCAGCCGACTAGCGGGGGGGACCAATGAGCAGTTCTTC.

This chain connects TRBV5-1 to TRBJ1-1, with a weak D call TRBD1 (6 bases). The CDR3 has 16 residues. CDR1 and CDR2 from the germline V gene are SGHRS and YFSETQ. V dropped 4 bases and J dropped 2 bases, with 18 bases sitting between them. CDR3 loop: CASSLSAGAGNTEAFF. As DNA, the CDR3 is TGCGCCAGCAGCCTATCTGCAGGGGCGGGAAACACTGAAGCTTTCTTT.

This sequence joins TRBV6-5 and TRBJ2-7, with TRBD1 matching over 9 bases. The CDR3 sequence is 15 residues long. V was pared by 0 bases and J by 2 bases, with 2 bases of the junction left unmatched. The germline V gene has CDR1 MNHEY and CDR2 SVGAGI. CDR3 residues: CASSYSRQGAYEQYF. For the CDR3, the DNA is TGTGCCAGCAGTTACTCGCGACAGGGGGCCTACGAGCAGTACTTC.

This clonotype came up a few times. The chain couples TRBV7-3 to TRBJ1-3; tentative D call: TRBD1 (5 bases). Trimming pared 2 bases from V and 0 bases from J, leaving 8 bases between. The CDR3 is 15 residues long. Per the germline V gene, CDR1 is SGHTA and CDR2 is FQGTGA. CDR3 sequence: CASSLGGRSGNTIYF. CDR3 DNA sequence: TGTGCCAGCAGCTTAGGGGGACGCTCTGGAAACACCATATATTTT.

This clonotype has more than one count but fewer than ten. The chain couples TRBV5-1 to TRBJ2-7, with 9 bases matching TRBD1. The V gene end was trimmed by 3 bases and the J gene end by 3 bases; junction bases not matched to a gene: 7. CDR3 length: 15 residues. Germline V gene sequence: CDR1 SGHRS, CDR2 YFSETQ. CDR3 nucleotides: TGCGCCAGCAGCTCGGGACAGGGAGGTCTCTACGAGCAGTACTTC. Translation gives CASSSGQGGLYEQYF. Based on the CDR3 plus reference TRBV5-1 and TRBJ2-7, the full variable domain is KAGVTQTPRYLIKTRGQQVTLSCSPISGHRSVSWYQQTPGQGLQFLFEYFSETQRNKGNFPGRFSGRQFSNSRSEMNVSTLELGDSALYLCASSSGQGGLYEQYFGPGTRLTVT.

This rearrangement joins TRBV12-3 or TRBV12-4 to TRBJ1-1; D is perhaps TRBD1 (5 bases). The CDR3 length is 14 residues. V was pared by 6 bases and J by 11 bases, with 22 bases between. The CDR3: CASSLSAGWKLAFF. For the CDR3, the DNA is TGTGCCAGCAGCCTCTCGGCAGGGTGGAAGTTGGCTTTCTTT.

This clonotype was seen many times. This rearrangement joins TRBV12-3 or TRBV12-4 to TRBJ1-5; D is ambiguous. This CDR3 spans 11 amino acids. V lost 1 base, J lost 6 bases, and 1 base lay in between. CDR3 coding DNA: TGTGCCAGCAGTTTAGGTCAGCCCCAGCATTTT. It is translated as CASSLGQPQHF.

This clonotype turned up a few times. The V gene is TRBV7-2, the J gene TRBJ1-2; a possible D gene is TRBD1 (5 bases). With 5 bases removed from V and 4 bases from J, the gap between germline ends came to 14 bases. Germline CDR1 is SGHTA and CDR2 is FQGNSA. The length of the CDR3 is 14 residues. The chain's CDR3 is CASSLVATVYGYTF. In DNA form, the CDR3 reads TGTGCCAGCAGCCTGGTTGCGACAGTCTATGGCTACACCTTC. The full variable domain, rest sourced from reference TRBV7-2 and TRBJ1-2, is GAGVSQSPSNKVTEKGKDVELRCDPISGHTALYWYRQSLGQGLEFLIYFQGNSAPDKSGLPSDRFSAERTGGSVSTLTIQRTQQEDSAVYLCASSLVATVYGYTFGSGTRLTVV.

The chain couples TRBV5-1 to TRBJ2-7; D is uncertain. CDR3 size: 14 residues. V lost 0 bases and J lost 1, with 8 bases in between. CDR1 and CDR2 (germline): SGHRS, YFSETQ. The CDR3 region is CASSLEQISYEQYF. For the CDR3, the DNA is TGCGCCAGCAGCTTGGAGCAGATTTCCTACGAGCAGTACTTC.

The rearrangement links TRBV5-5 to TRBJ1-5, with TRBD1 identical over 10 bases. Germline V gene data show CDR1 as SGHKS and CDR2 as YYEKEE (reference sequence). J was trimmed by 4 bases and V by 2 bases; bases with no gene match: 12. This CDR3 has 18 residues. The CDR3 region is CASSFLTGTGEVNQPQHF. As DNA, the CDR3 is TGTGCCAGCAGCTTCCTAACTGGGACAGGGGAAGTAAATCAGCCCCAGCATTTT.

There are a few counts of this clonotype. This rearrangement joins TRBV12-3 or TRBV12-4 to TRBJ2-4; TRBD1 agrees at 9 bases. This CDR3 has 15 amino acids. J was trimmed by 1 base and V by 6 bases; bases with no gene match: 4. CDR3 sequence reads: CASSRQGGAKNIQYF. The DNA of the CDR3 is TGTGCCAGCAGCCGACAGGGGGGGGCCAAAAACATTCAGTACTTC.

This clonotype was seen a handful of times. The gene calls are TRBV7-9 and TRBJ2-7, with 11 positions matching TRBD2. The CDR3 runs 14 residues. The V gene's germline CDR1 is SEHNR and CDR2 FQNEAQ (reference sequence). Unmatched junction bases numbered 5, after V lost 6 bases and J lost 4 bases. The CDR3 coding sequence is TGTGCCAGCAGTTTGACTAGCGGGGTGTACGAGCAGTACTTC. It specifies CASSLTSGVYEQYF.

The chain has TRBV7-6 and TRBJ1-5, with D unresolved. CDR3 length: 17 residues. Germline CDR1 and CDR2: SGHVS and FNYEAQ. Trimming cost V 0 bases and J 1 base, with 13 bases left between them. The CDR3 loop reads CASSLARDGWSNQPQHF. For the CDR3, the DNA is TGTGCCAGCAGCTTAGCGCGTGACGGGTGGAGCAATCAGCCCCAGCATTTT. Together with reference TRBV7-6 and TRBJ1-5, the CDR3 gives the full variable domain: GAGVSQSPRYKVTKRGQDVALRCDPISGHVSLYWYRQALGQGPEFLTYFNYEAQQDKSGLPNDRFSAERPEGSISTLTIQRTEQRDSAMYRCASSLARDGWSNQPQHFGDGTRLSIL.

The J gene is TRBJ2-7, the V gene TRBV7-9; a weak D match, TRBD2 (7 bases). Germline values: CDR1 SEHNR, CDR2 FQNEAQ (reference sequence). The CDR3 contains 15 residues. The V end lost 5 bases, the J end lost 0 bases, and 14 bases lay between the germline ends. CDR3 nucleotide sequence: TGTGCCAGCAGCCTTCTCCGGGGGGCCTCCTACGAGCAGTACTTC. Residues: CASSLLRGASYEQYF.

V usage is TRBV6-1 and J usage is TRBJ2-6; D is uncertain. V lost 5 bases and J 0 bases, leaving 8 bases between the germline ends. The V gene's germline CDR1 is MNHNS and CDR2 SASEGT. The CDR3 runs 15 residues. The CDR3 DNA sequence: TGTGCCAGCAGTCCCGACCGCTCTGGGGCCAACGTCCTGACTTTC. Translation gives CASSPDRSGANVLTF.

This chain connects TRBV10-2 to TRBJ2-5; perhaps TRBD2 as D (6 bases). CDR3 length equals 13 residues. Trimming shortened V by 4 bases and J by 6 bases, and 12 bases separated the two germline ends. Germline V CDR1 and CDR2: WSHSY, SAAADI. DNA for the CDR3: TGCGCCAGCAGTGGGCAGGGAGGAAAGACCCAGTACTTC. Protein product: CASSGQGGKTQYF.

The CDR3 loop reads CSVERGVSGNTIYF. CDR3 DNA sequence: TGCAGCGTTGAACGAGGGGTCTCTGGAAACACCATATATTTT. V and J are TRBV29-1 and TRBJ1-3; D is perhaps TRBD1 (5 bases). The CDR3 is made up of 14 amino acids. Germline CDR1 is SQVTM and CDR2 is ANQGSEA. The V gene lost 2 bases and the J gene lost 0 bases, with 8 bases spanning the gap.

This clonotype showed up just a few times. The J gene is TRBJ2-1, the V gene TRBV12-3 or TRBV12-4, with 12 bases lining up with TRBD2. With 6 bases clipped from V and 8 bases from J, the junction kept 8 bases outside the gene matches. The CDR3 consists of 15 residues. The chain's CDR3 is CASSRGLAGGDEQFF. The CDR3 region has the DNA TGTGCCAGCAGCCGCGGGCTAGCGGGAGGGGATGAGCAGTTCTTC.

The CDR3, as DNA: TGTGCCAGCAGTTTGAAGGATGGCAATCAGCCCCAGCATTTT. This sequence encodes CASSLKDGNQPQHF. The chain uses TRBV27 and TRBJ1-5; D not certain. This CDR3 region has 14 residues. V was trimmed by 3 bases and J by 2 bases, leaving 8 bases between them. Per the germline V gene, CDR1 is MNHEY and CDR2 is SMNVEV (reference sequence).

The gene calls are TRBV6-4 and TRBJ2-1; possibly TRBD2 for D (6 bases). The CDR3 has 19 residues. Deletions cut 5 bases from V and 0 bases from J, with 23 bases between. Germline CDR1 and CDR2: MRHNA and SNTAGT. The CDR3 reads CASSRFGISGALSYNEQFF. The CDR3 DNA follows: TGTGCCAGCAGTCGTTTTGGAATCTCGGGAGCGCTCTCCTACAATGAGCAGTTCTTC.

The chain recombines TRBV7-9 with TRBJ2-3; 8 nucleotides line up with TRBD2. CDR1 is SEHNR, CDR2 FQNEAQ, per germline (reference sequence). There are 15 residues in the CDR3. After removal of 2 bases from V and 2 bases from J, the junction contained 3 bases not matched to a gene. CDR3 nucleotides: TGTGCCAGCAGCTTATTTAGCGGGACCACAGATACGCAGTATTTT. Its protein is CASSLFSGTTDTQYF. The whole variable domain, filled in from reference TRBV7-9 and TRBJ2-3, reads DTGVSQNPRHKITKRGQNVTFRCDPISEHNRLYWYRQTLGQGPEFLTYFQNEAQLEKSRLLSDRFSAERPKGSFSTLEIQRTEQGDSAMYLCASSLFSGTTDTQYFGPGTRLTVL.

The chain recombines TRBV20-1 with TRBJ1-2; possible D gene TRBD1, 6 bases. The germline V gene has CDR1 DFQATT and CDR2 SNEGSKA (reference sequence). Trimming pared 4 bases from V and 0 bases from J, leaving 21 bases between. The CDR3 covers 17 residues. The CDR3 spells CSAISGTRRGANYGYTF. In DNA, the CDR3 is TGCAGTGCTATATCCGGGACAAGGCGTGGGGCTAACTATGGCTACACCTTC.

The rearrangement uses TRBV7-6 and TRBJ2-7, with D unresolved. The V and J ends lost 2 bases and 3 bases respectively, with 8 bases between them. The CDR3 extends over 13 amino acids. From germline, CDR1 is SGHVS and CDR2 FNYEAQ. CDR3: CASSLSPYYEQYF. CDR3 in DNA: TGTGCCAGCAGCTTAAGCCCTTACTACGAGCAGTACTTC.

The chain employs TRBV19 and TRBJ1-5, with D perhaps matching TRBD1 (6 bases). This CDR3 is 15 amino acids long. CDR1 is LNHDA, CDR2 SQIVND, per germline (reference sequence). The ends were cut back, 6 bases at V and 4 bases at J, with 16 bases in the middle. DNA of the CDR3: TGTGCCAGTAGCCTTACAGGGACTGTAAATCAGCCCCAGCATTTT. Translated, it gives CASSLTGTVNQPQHF.

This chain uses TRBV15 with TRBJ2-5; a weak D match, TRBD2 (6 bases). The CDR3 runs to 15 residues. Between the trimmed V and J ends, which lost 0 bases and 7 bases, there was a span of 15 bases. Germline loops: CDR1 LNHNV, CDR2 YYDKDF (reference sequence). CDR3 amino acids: CATSRDSRVEGTQYF. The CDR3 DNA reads TGTGCCACCAGCAGAGATTCCAGGGTGGAGGGGACCCAGTACTTC.

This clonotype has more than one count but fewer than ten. The DNA for the CDR3 is TGCGCCAGCAGCCAAGGGGCCAGCGGGGGGGCAGATACGCAGTATTTT. As protein: CASSQGASGGADTQYF. The rearrangement joins TRBV4-3 to TRBJ2-3, with 10 bases matching TRBD2. Per the germline V gene, CDR1 is LGHNA and CDR2 is YSLEER. This CDR3 is built from 16 residues. The ends lost 1 base at V and 4 bases at J; junction bases unmatched: 5.

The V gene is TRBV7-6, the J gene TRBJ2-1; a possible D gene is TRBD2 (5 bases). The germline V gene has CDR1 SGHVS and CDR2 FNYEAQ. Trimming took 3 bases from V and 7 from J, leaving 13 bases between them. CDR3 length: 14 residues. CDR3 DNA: TGTGCCAGCAGCTTCACCGGGGTAAGGAATGAGCAGTTCTTC. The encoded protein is CASSFTGVRNEQFF. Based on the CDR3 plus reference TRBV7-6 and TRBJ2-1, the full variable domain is GAGVSQSPRYKVTKRGQDVALRCDPISGHVSLYWYRQALGQGPEFLTYFNYEAQQDKSGLPNDRFSAERPEGSISTLTIQRTEQRDSAMYRCASSFTGVRNEQFFGPGTRLTVL.

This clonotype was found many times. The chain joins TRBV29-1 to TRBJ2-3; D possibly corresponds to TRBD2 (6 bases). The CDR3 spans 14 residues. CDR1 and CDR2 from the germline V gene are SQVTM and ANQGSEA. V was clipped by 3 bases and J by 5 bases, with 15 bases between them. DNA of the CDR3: TGCAGCGTTGATGTTGGGGTTAGCGGAGATACGCAGTATTTT. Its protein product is CSVDVGVSGDTQYF.

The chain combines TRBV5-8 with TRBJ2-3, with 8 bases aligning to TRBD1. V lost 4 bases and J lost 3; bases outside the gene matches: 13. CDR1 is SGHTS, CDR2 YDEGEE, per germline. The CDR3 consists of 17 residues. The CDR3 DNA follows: TGTGCCAGCAGCCCTTTCGGGGACAGGAGGCTAACAGATACGCAGTATTTT. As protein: CASSPFGDRRLTDTQYF. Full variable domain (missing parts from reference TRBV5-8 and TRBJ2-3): EAGVTQSPTHLIKTRGQQATLRCSPISGHTSVYWYQQALGLGLQFLLWYDEGEERNRGNFPPRFSGRQFPNYSSELNVNALELEDSALYLCASSPFGDRRLTDTQYFGPGTRLTVL.

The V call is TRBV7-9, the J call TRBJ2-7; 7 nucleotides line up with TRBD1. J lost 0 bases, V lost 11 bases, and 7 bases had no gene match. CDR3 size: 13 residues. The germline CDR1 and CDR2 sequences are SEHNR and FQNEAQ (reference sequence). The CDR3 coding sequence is TGTGCCGGGGTGACAGGGAGCTCCTACGAGCAGTACTTC. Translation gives CAGVTGSSYEQYF.

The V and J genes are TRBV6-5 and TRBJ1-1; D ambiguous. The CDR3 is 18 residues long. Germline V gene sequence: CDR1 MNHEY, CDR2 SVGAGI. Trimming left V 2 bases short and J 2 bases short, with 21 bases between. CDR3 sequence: CASSYPGGPGLLNTEAFF. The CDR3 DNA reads TGTGCCAGCAGTTACCCGGGAGGACCGGGCTTATTAAACACTGAAGCTTTCTTT.

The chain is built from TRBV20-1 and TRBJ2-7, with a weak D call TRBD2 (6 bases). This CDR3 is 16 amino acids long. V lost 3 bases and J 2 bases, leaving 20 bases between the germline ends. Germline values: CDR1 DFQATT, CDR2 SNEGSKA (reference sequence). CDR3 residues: CSARWLARHSPYEQYF. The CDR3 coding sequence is TGCAGTGCTAGGTGGCTAGCGCGCCACTCTCCCTACGAGCAGTACTTC.